This TCR beta chain was identified in a study of CD8 T cell repertoires and HIV-1 epitope variants. Study-wide context: Twenty-five autologous and known Gag and Nef epitope variant peptides each stimulated T cells separately.

Sequencing was performed with immunoSEQ multiplex PCR; in TCRdb, only in-frame clones are kept and a portion is missing. The sample yields some 6,200 clones, 50% to 80% seen once. Study results and limitations: Of about nine antigen-specific beta clonotypes, about six appeared to cross-react with escape variants.

In this sample, this clone turned up a few times. Antigen: not known. CDR3 size: 13 residues. V was pared by 6 bases and J by 4 bases, with 10 bases between. Per the germline V gene, CDR1 is SGHNT and CDR2 is YENEEA. The sequenced material came from cultured CD8+ T cells derived from PBMCs. The sequence was collected from a male donor with HIV. The gene calls are TRBV11-3 and TRBJ2-1, with D unresolved. CDR3 coding DNA: TGTGCCAGCAGTTTCCGGTCGTACAATGAGCAGTTCTTC. Protein product: CASSFRSYNEQFF.